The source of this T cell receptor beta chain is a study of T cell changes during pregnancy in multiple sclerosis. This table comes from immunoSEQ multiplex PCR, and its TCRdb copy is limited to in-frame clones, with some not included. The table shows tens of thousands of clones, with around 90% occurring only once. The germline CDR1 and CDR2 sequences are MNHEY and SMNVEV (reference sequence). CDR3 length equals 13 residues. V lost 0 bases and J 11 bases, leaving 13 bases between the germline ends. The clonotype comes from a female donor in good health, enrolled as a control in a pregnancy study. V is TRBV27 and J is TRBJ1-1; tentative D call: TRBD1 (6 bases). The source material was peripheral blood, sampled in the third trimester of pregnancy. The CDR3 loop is CASSLSRAGDAFF. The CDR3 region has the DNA TGTGCCAGCAGTTTATCTAGGGCAGGGGATGCTTTCTTT.